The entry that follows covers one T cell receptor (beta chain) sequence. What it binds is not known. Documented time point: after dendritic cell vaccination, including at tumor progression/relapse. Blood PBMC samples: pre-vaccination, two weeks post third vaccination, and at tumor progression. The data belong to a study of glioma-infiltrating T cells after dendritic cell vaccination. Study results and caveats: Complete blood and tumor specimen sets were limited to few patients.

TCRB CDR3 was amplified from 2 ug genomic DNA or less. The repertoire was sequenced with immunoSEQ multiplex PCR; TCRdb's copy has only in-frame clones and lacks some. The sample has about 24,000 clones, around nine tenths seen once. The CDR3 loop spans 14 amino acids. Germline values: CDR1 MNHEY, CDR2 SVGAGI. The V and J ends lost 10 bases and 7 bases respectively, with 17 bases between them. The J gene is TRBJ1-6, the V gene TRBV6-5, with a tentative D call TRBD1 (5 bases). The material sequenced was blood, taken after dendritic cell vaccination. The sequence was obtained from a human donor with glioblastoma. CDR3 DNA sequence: TGTGCCACCCTTGGCGGGACCTTCAATTCACCCCTCCACTTT. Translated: CATLGGTFNSPLHF.